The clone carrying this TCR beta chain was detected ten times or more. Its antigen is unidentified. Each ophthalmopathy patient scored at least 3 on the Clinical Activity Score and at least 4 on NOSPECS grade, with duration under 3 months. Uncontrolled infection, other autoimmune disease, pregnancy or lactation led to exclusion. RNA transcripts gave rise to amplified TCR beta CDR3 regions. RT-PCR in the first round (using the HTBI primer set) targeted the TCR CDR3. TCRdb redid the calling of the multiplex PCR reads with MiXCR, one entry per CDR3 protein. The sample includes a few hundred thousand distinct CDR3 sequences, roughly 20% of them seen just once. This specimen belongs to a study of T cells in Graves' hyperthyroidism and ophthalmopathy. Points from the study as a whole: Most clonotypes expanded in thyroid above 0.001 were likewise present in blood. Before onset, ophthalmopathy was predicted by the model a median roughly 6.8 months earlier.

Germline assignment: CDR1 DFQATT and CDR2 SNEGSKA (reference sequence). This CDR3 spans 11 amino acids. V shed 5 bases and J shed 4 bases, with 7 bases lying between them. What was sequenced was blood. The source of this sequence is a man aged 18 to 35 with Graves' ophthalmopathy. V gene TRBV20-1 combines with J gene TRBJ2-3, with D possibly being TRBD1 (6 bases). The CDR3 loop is CSAEGADTQYF. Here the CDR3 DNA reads TGCAGTGCTGAGGGGGCAGATACGCAGTATTTT.